Each of the 15 T cell receptor beta chains below was sequenced from the same sample in a study of identical twins. TCRdb called the 5' RACE reads again in MiXCR, with one record for every CDR3 protein. The profile covers approximately 550,000 distinct CDR3 sequences, with approximately 20% appearing a single time and around 0.47% taken by the ten largest. The sample also formed part of further work on yellow fever vaccine responses in identical twins.

The sample comprised CD4+ T cells sorted from blood. These receptor sequences come from a woman aged 18-35 years in good health.

This clonotype was detected a few times. This sequence joins TRBV7-3 and TRBJ2-1; 7 bases agree with TRBD2. The CDR3 covers 15 residues. Losses at the gene ends were 5 bases for V and 2 bases for J; bases not matched to a gene: 6. Per germline, CDR1 SGHTA and CDR2 FQGTGA. CDR3 in DNA: TGTGCCAGCAGCAAATCCGGGACTACCTACAATGAGCAGTTCTTC. Translation gives CASSKSGTTYNEQFF.

This clonotype was seen a few times. The V call is TRBV3-1, the J call TRBJ2-2; possible D gene TRBD2, 5 bases. Trimming pared 7 bases from V and 5 bases from J, leaving 17 bases between. From germline, CDR1 is LGHDT and CDR2 YNNKEL (reference sequence). The CDR3 length is 15 residues. The CDR3 reads CASTPGWEYTGELFF. As DNA, the CDR3 is TGTGCCAGCACCCCGGGGTGGGAGTATACCGGGGAGCTGTTTTTT.

As regards this clonotype: A junction end diverges from the germline sequence, so it may reflect a read error. The rearrangement links TRBV19 to TRBJ2-3; tentatively, D is TRBD2 (5 bases). CDR1 LNHDA and CDR2 SQIVND come from the germline V gene (reference sequence). The CDR3 is made up of 14 amino acids. CDR3 DNA: TGTGCCAGTAGTATCGGACTTAACACAGATACGCGGTATTTT. Translation: CASSIGLNTDTRYF. The whole variable domain, remainder taken from reference TRBV19 and TRBJ2-3, is DGGITQSPKYLFRKEGQNVTLSCEQNLNHDAMYWYRQDPGQGLRLIYYSQIVNDFQKGDIAEGYSVSREKKESFPLTVTSAQKNPTAFYLCASSIGLNTDTRYFGPGTRLTVL.

The rearrangement links TRBV12-3 or TRBV12-4 to TRBJ2-3, with no clear D. The CDR3 totals 15 residues. Trimming removed 1 base from V and 0 bases from J, with 8 bases in between. For the CDR3, the DNA is TGTGCCAGCAGTTTAGGTTCCAGAAGCACAGATACGCAGTATTTT. Protein product: CASSLGSRSTDTQYF.

The rearrangement links TRBV10-3 to TRBJ2-3; a possible D gene is TRBD2 (5 bases). The CDR3 is 13 residues long. Germline V CDR1 and CDR2: ENHRY, SYGVKD. Trimming removed 3 bases at V and 7 bases at J, with 11 bases between. CDR3 coding DNA: TGTGCCATCAGTGAAGCGGTGATGAATACGCAGTATTTT. Protein product: CAISEAVMNTQYF.

A single count supports this clonotype. The chain recombines TRBV10-3 with TRBJ2-1; 10 bases fit TRBD2. This CDR3 is 15 amino acids long. Losses at the gene ends were 4 bases for V and 7 bases for J; bases not matched to a gene: 7. Germline V gene lookup returns CDR1 ENHRY and CDR2 SYGVKD. CDR3 sequence reads: CAISGLAGVRNEQFF. The DNA for the CDR3 is TGTGCCATCAGTGGGCTAGCGGGAGTTCGAAATGAGCAGTTCTTC.

This clonotype showed up just a few times. This chain links TRBV15 with TRBJ1-4, with D unclear. V gave up 3 bases and J gave up 8 bases, with 19 bases separating them. CDR1 is LNHNV, CDR2 YYDKDF, per germline (reference sequence). This CDR3 contains 16 residues. The DNA for the CDR3 is TGTGCCACCAGCAGTCACGGTTCGGAACTAGGGGAAAAACTGTTTTTT. Translation: CATSSHGSELGEKLFF.

V usage is TRBV12-3 or TRBV12-4 and J usage is TRBJ2-3; D is tentatively TRBD1 or TRBD2 (6 bases each). V was shortened by 5 bases and J by 6 bases, with 18 bases between the two germline ends. This CDR3 is built from 15 residues. The CDR3 nucleotides are TGTGCCAGCAGTATATTGAAGGGGGGCCGTGATACGCAGTATTTT. This encodes CASSILKGGRDTQYF.

The rearrangement uses TRBV9 and TRBJ1-1, with D maybe TRBD1 (6 bases). The CDR3 has 17 residues. The V gene's germline CDR1 is SGDLS and CDR2 YYNGEE. Trimming took 3 bases from V and 2 from J, leaving 20 bases between them. CDR3 sequence (DNA): TGTGCCAGCAGCGGAAACCGGGACACCTCTAAAAACACTGAAGCTTTCTTT. Its protein is CASSGNRDTSKNTEAFF.

This chain links TRBV12-3 or TRBV12-4 with TRBJ2-4; D is possibly TRBD1 (5 bases). V lost 3 bases and J 0 bases, leaving 12 bases between the germline ends. The CDR3 totals 16 residues. DNA of the CDR3: TGTGCCAGCAGTTTCTCGACAGTGATAGCCAAAAACATTCAGTACTTC. Its protein product is CASSFSTVIAKNIQYF.

The sample holds a few counts of this clonotype. The rearrangement links TRBV5-1 to TRBJ2-5, with unresolved D. V was cut by 2 bases and J by 5 bases, with 10 bases left in between. The CDR3 is 13 residues long. Germline V gene lookup returns CDR1 SGHRS and CDR2 YFSETQ. This chain's CDR3 is CASSFGPLETQYF. As DNA, the CDR3 is TGCGCCAGCAGCTTCGGACCCCTGGAGACCCAGTACTTC.

This clonotype was counted only a few times. The chain joins TRBV15 to TRBJ2-1, with 8 nucleotides matching TRBD2. With V trimmed by 0 bases and J by 8 bases, 0 bases remained unmatched. The CDR3 is 13 residues long. Germline V gives CDR1 LNHNV, CDR2 YYDKDF (reference sequence). Here the CDR3 DNA reads TGTGCCACCAGCAGAGACGGGAGGGATGAGCAGTTCTTC. As protein: CATSRDGRDEQFF.

This clonotype appeared many times. The chain carries TRBV25-1 and TRBJ1-2, with D maybe TRBD1 (5 bases). V was clipped by 3 bases and J by 9 bases, with 14 bases between them. Germline lookup yields CDR1 MGHDK and CDR2 SYGVNS. This CDR3 comprises 13 residues. DNA of the CDR3: TGTGCCAGCAGTGAGGGACCCAAGGGCAGCTACACCTTC. This translates into CASSEGPKGSYTF.

In this sample, this clonotype turned up a few times. The gene calls are TRBV4-1 and TRBJ2-5; possible D gene TRBD1, 5 bases. The CDR3 is 15 amino acids. V dropped 0 bases and J dropped 4 bases, with 12 bases sitting between them. Per the germline V gene, CDR1 is MGHRA and CDR2 is YSYEKL. The CDR3 nucleotides read TGCGCCAGCAGCCAAGATCATGGCAGGGCAGAGACCCAGTACTTC. Protein product: CASSQDHGRAETQYF.

This clonotype was detected many times. V and J are TRBV10-2 and TRBJ2-1; the match to TRBD2 covers 7 bases. The CDR3 contains 16 residues. The germline gives CDR1 WSHSY, CDR2 SAAADI. V shed 3 bases, J shed 2 bases, and the junction held 7 bases outside the gene matches. The CDR3 DNA reads TGCGCCAGCAGTGATTACGCGGGGGTGACCTACAATGAGCAGTTCTTC. Its translation is CASSDYAGVTYNEQFF.